This T cell receptor (beta chain) is from a study of T cells in Graves' hyperthyroidism and ophthalmopathy. This clonotype was detected many times. The CDR3 regions of TCR beta were amplified from RNA transcripts. The HTBI set primed first-round TCR CDR3 RT-PCR. TCRdb recomputed calls from the multiplex PCR reads with MiXCR, one row per CDR3 protein. Here the sample spans around 400,000 distinct CDR3 sequences, 15% to 19% being singletons. The TCR sequence derives from a woman under 30 with Graves' hyperthyroidism that later progressed to Graves' ophthalmopathy. Sequenced material: blood.

CDR3 DNA sequence: TGTGCCAGCAGTTGGCAGGACCAGCCCCAGCATTTT. It encodes CASSWQDQPQHF. The rearrangement links TRBV7-8 to TRBJ1-5; D call uncertain. Between the trimmed V and J ends, which lost 6 bases and 7 bases, there was a span of 10 bases. CDR3 length: 12 residues. The V gene's germline CDR1 is SGHVS and CDR2 FQNEAQ.